A selection of T cell receptor beta chains follows, all from one sample in a study of control samples from healthy donors and cancer patients. The protocol was immunoSEQ multiplex PCR, while the TCRdb copy is restricted to in-frame clones and leaves out a portion. This sample has approximately 230,000 clones; around 80% occur once, and the top ten carry 10% to 15%. What was sequenced was PBMCs. These receptors were obtained from an older woman with lung cancer. CDR3s include the opening cysteine and the closing phenylalanine or tryptophan. Fields, in order: V gene, J gene, D gene, clone size, CDR3 protein, CDR3 DNA. D genes are given only for firm matches. Size is stated for part of the rows, as once, few or many counts, or as a class when the clone is expanded.

>TRBV3-1/TRBV3-2|TRBJ1-1|NA|NA
CASSQGGGNTEAFF
TGTGCCAGCAGCCAAGGGGGGGGGAACACTGAAGCTTTCTTT
>TRBV28|TRBJ1-2|NA|NA
CASSAQQGDGSGYTF
TGTGCCAGCAGTGCGCAACAGGGTGATGGTTCTGGCTACACCTTC
>TRBV5-1|TRBJ1-1|NA|NA
CASSLGPQNTEAFF
TGCGCCAGCAGCTTGGGACCGCAGAACACTGAAGCTTTCTTT
>TRBV28|TRBJ1-4|TRBD1|NA
CASSLTGPNEKLFF
TGTGCCAGCAGTTTGACAGGGCCCAATGAAAAACTGTTTTTT
>TRBV27|TRBJ1-1|NA|NA
CASSPDIGRVQNTEAFF
TGTGCCAGCAGCCCCGACATCGGAAGGGTCCAGAACACTGAAGCTTTCTTT
>TRBV28|TRBJ1-5|TRBD1|NA
CASREGQAPYSNQPQHF
TGTGCCAGCAGGGAGGGACAGGCCCCTTATAGCAATCAGCCCCAGCATTTT
>TRBV3-1/TRBV3-2|TRBJ2-3|TRBD2|NA
CASSQRGTSGGYSTDTQYF
TGTGCCAGCAGCCAAAGGGGGACTAGCGGGGGTTATAGCACAGATACGCAGTATTTT
>TRBV12-3/TRBV12-4|TRBJ1-1|NA|NA
CASSLGGSEAFF
TGTGCCAGCAGTTTAGGGGGATCTGAAGCTTTCTTT
>TRBV2|TRBJ1-2|NA|NA
CASRQASYGYTF
TGTGCCAGCAGGCAGGCAAGCTATGGCTACACCTTC
>TRBV27|TRBJ2-6|NA|NA
CASSFSGANVLTF
TGTGCCAGCAGTTTCTCTGGGGCCAACGTCCTGACTTTC
>TRBV7-3|TRBJ2-2|NA|NA
CASSFTPGVGELFF
TGTGCCAGCAGCTTCACCCCTGGGGTCGGGGAGCTGTTTTTT
>TRBV5-4|TRBJ1-6|NA|NA
CASSLKGRKDSPLHF
TGTGCCAGCAGCTTGAAGGGACGGAAAGATTCACCCCTCCACTTT
>TRBV18|TRBJ2-3|TRBD1|NA
CASSPLQGSDTQYF
TGTGCCAGCTCACCGTTACAGGGGTCAGATACGCAGTATTTT
>TRBV6-5|TRBJ1-1|NA|NA
CASSSPGSEAFF
TGTGCCAGCAGTTCACCCGGGAGCGAAGCTTTCTTT
>TRBV6-5|TRBJ1-4|NA|few
CASSYSMVTKEKLFF
TGTGCCAGCAGTTACTCGATGGTTACGAAAGAAAAACTGTTTTTT
>TRBV30|TRBJ2-4|NA|NA
CAWHRRDEILGAKNIQYF
TGTGCCTGGCACCGCAGGGACGAGATTCTAGGGGCCAAAAACATTCAGTACTTC
>TRBV7-6|TRBJ1-5|NA|few
CASSRVDGQPQHF
TGTGCCAGCAGCCGCGTAGATGGTCAGCCCCAGCATTTT
>TRBV3-1/TRBV3-2|TRBJ2-3|NA|NA
CASTAMGVGPDTQYF
TGTGCCAGCACCGCAATGGGAGTGGGTCCAGATACGCAGTATTTT
>TRBV30|TRBJ2-3|NA|NA
CAWRASLGRADTQYF
TGTGCCTGGAGAGCCTCCTTGGGGCGCGCAGATACGCAGTATTTT
>TRBV6-5|TRBJ1-6|NA|NA
CASSYIGYNSPLHF
TGTGCCAGCAGTTACATCGGCTATAATTCACCCCTCCACTTT
>TRBV3-1/TRBV3-2|TRBJ2-2|NA|few
CASSQSSTPNSGRGLFF
TGTGCCAGCAGCCAATCTTCGACACCCAACTCGGGACGGGGGCTGTTTTTT
>TRBV10-3|TRBJ1-4|TRBD1|NA
CAISATGGTNEKLFF
TGTGCCATCAGTGCTACAGGGGGGACTAATGAAAAACTGTTTTTT
>TRBV5-5|TRBJ1-3|NA|NA
CASSLEQTSGNTIYF
TGTGCCAGCAGCTTGGAACAGACCTCTGGAAACACCATATATTTT
>TRBV7-8|TRBJ1-5|NA|NA
CASSHLQSNQPQHF
TGTGCCAGCAGCCACCTACAGAGCAATCAGCCCCAGCATTTT
>TRBV7-9|TRBJ2-2|TRBD1|NA
CASSVGTGHTGELFF
TGTGCCAGCAGCGTCGGGACAGGTCACACCGGGGAGCTGTTTTTT
>TRBV18|TRBJ1-5|NA|NA
CASSPGPVSNQPQHF
TGTGCCAGCTCACCAGGCCCGGTTAGCAATCAGCCCCAGCATTTT
>TRBV3-1/TRBV3-2|TRBJ1-4|TRBD1|NA
CASSQAGTGDEKLFF
TGTGCCAGCAGCCAAGCAGGGACAGGGGATGAAAAACTGTTTTTT
>TRBV10-1|TRBJ2-1|TRBD2|NA
CASSTSVSGTQFF
TGCGCCAGCAGCACCTCCGTGAGCGGGACGCAGTTCTTC
>TRBV29-1|TRBJ2-7|TRBD1|NA
CSVSRDRGYEQYF
TGCAGCGTCTCCAGGGACAGGGGCTACGAGCAGTACTTC
>TRBV27|TRBJ2-5|TRBD2|NA
CASSHFVSPGLAEETQYF
TGTGCCAGCAGTCACTTCGTATCCCCGGGACTAGCAGAAGAGACCCAGTACTTC
>TRBV28|TRBJ2-7|NA|once
CALGERHSYEQYF
TGTGCCCTTGGCGAGCGGCATTCATACGAGCAGTACTTC
>TRBV11-2|TRBJ2-7|NA|NA
CASSWGPSSYEQYF
TGTGCCAGCAGCTGGGGTCCGAGCTCCTACGAGCAGTACTTC
>TRBV10-3|TRBJ2-7|NA|NA
CAIADGDGAYEQYF
TGTGCCATCGCAGACGGGGACGGGGCCTACGAGCAGTACTTC
>TRBV7-9|TRBJ1-1|TRBD1|once
CASRRDRGSEAFF
TGTGCCAGCAGACGGGACAGGGGATCTGAAGCTTTCTTT
>TRBV5-1|TRBJ1-1|NA|NA
CASSPGGQGSGTEAFF
TGCGCCAGCAGCCCTGGTGGCCAGGGGTCAGGCACTGAAGCTTTCTTT
>TRBV6-5|TRBJ1-1|NA|NA
CASTIRLNTEAFF
TGTGCCAGCACCATCAGATTGAACACTGAAGCTTTCTTT
>TRBV27|TRBJ2-1|NA|NA
CASRLRDLPGNEQFF
TGTGCCAGCAGACTCCGGGACCTCCCAGGCAATGAGCAGTTCTTC
>TRBV7-2|TRBJ2-1|NA|NA
CASSPNQGVGEQFF
TGTGCCAGCAGCCCCAACCAAGGGGTCGGTGAGCAGTTCTTC
>TRBV13|TRBJ1-3|NA|NA
CATQGLSGNTIYF
TGTGCCACCCAGGGCCTCTCCGGAAACACCATATATTTT
>TRBV19|TRBJ2-1|NA|NA
CASSMLTSNEQFF
TGTGCCAGTAGTATGCTAACTAGCAATGAGCAGTTCTTC